This TCR beta chain was sequenced in a study of cytomegalovirus exposure and HLA in healthy donors. As for the study in general: Within an early data release were roughly 83 million unique TCRs drawn from HLA-typed donors.

Per germline, CDR1 SGHTS and CDR2 YDEGEE. The CDR3 runs to 17 residues. Trimming took 2 bases from V and 5 from J, leaving 21 bases between them. In the PCR, 60 Vbeta and 13 Jbeta primers were used. TCRdb's copy holds only in-frame clones and misses some; the assay was immunoSEQ multiplex PCR. The data show about 150,000 clones, 76% seen once. This clone was seen a handful of times. No antigen is known for it. General observations from the study: It was reported that TCR beta sequences correctly inferred the HLA-A and HLA-B alleles for most subjects.

Sequencing input: PBMCs. The chain carries TRBV5-8 and TRBJ2-3, with D possibly being TRBD1 (5 bases). The receptor's source is a man aged 40-50 years in good health and CMV-seronegative. CDR3 protein: CASSFWAVGDPGDTQYF. Written as DNA, the CDR3 is TGTGCCAGCAGCTTTTGGGCGGTAGGGGATCCCGGAGATACGCAGTATTTT.